This T cell receptor (beta chain) was identified in a study of T cell responses to AZD1222 COVID-19 vaccine. Assay: immunoSEQ multiplex PCR; the TCRdb copy retains only in-frame clones and omits some. The sample has around 140,000 clones; more than 85% are singletons. The V and J ends lost 3 bases and 2 bases, in that order; junction bases with no gene match: 7. CDR3 size: 18 residues. Per the germline V gene, CDR1 is SGHTA and CDR2 is FQGNSA. This specimen consisted of peripheral blood, obtained on day 0 of MenACWY control vaccination. This TCR was sampled from an adult in good health. The V and J genes are TRBV7-2 and TRBJ2-2; 12 bases are a match to TRBD2. The DNA of the CDR3 is TGTGCCAGCAGCTTCCGCCTAGCGGGGGGGATTAACACCGGGGAGCTGTTTTTT. Translated: CASSFRLAGGINTGELFF.